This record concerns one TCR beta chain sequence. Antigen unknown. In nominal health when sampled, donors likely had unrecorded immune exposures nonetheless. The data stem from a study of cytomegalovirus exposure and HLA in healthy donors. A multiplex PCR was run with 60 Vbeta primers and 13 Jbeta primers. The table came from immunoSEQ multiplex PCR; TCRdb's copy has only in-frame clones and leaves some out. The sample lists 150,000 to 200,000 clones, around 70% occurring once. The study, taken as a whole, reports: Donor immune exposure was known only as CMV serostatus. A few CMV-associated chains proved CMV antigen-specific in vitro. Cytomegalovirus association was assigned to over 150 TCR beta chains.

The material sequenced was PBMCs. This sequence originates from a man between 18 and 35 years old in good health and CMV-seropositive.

CDR3 sequence reads: CASSERGTAKSYEQYV. The CDR3 coding sequence is TGTGCCAGCAGTGAGCGAGGGACAGCTAAATCCTACGAGCAGTACGTC. The chain recombines TRBV2 with TRBJ2-7; 7 nucleotides line up with TRBD1. Per germline, CDR1 SNHLY and CDR2 FYNNEI. The CDR3 covers 16 residues. Losses at the gene ends were 3 bases for V and 1 base for J; bases not matched to a gene: 9.